These 9 T cell receptor beta chains share one sample of origin, sequenced in a study of CD8 T cells in ankylosing spondylitis. Findings and limits, study-wide: Seemingly characteristic of ankylosing spondylitis blood was a TCR beta motif consisting of 7 or 8 highly homologous variants.

Each CDR3 protein is one row after TCRdb ran MiXCR on the 5' RACE reads. The data contain about 700,000 distinct CDR3 sequences, under 20% of them singletons. For these TCRs, the target antigens are not known. The specimen was blood, either unsorted or a sorted T cell fraction (not recorded which). These receptors originate from a male donor with ankylosing spondylitis.

This clonotype was seen more than once but under ten times. V usage is TRBV12-3 or TRBV12-4 and J usage is TRBJ2-5, with 10 bases fitting TRBD1. CDR3 length: 15 residues. V dropped 1 base and J dropped 5; count of bases not matched to a gene: 4. DNA for the CDR3: TGTGCCAGCAGTTTAGTGACAGGGGGCAGGGAGACCCAGTACTTC. Residues: CASSLVTGGRETQYF.

V and J are TRBV5-1 and TRBJ2-5, with TRBD2 matching 9 bases. The ends lost 4 bases at V and 5 bases at J; junction bases unmatched: 6. The CDR3 covers 14 residues. Per the germline V gene, CDR1 is SGHRS and CDR2 is YFSETQ. The CDR3 DNA reads TGCGCCAGCAGCCCGTTAGCGGGGGCGGAGACCCAGTACTTC. It codes for CASSPLAGAETQYF.

V gene TRBV20-1 combines with J gene TRBJ2-1, with 8 bases that match TRBD2. Trimming cost V 4 bases and J 6 bases; bases outside gene matches: 8. CDR3 length equals 14 residues. CDR1 DFQATT and CDR2 SNEGSKA come from the germline V gene (reference sequence). CDR3 bases: TGCAGTGCTAACCCAGCGGGGGTTCCCAATGAGCAGTTCTTC. The encoded protein is CSANPAGVPNEQFF.

This chain connects TRBV6-1 to TRBJ2-7, with TRBD2 matching 8 bases. The CDR3 contains 15 residues. Germline loops: CDR1 MNHNS, CDR2 SASEGT. Unmatched junction bases numbered 7, after V lost 5 bases and J lost 1 base. The CDR3, as DNA: TGTGCCAGCAGTCCCAGACTAGCGTATTCCTACGAGCAGTACTTC. It specifies CASSPRLAYSYEQYF.

V and J are TRBV7-8 and TRBJ1-3; the match to TRBD1 covers 7 bases. The J segment lost 0 bases and the V segment lost 5 bases, leaving 10 bases of the junction unmatched. The CDR3 contains 17 residues. From germline, CDR1 is SGHVS and CDR2 FQNEAQ. The CDR3 reads CASSKGTEIVSGNTIYF. The CDR3 bases are TGTGCCAGCAGCAAAGGGACAGAGATCGTCTCTGGAAACACCATATATTTT.

With respect to this clonotype: A single base separates this from a much larger clone, so it may be a read error. The chain combines TRBV5-1 with TRBJ1-1; D not resolved. The germline V and J ends were trimmed by 1 base and 3 bases, with 7 bases remaining between them. The length of the CDR3 is 13 residues. Germline CDR1 reads SGHRS; CDR2 reads YFSETQ. The CDR3 DNA reads as TGCGCCAGCAGCTTGTCCGGGTACACTGAAGCTTTCTTT. Protein product: CASSLSGYTEAFF.

This sequence joins TRBV20-1 and TRBJ2-1; 7 nucleotides align to TRBD2. With V trimmed by 5 bases and J by 2 bases, 9 bases remained unmatched. The germline V gene has CDR1 DFQATT and CDR2 SNEGSKA (reference sequence). The CDR3 is 15 residues long. In DNA form, the CDR3 reads TGCAGTGCTCCGACAGCGGGACGGACCTACAATGAGCAGTTCTTC. Its translation: CSAPTAGRTYNEQFF.

The V gene is TRBV27, the J gene TRBJ1-5, with D perhaps matching TRBD1 (5 bases). CDR3 length: 16 amino acids. Germline CDR1 is MNHEY and CDR2 is SMNVEV (reference sequence). The V end lost 5 bases, the J end lost 1 base, and 15 bases lay between the germline ends. The CDR3 loop reads CASSPLGGLSNQPQHF. CDR3 nucleotide sequence: TGTGCCAGCAGTCCCTTGGGGGGGTTGAGCAATCAGCCCCAGCATTTT.

V and J are TRBV20-1 and TRBJ2-1; D is perhaps TRBD2 (6 bases). The CDR3 totals 14 residues. The V end was cut by 6 bases, the J end by 5 bases, with 17 bases between. Germline V gene data show CDR1 as DFQATT and CDR2 as SNEGSKA (reference sequence). The CDR3 DNA follows: TGCAGTGCCACGGACTGGGGGGACCACAATGAGCAGTTCTTC. Translation: CSATDWGDHNEQFF.